This T cell receptor beta chain was sequenced for a study of cytomegalovirus exposure and HLA in healthy donors. The donors, nominally healthy at sampling, likely had unrecorded immune exposures. This CDR3 is 15 amino acids long. The germline V gene has CDR1 MDHEN and CDR2 SYDVKM. The V and J ends lost 2 bases and 4 bases, in that order; junction bases with no gene match: 5. Use of 60 Vbeta and 13 Jbeta primers characterized the PCR. Some clones are missing from TCRdb's copy, which holds only in-frame ones; the method was immunoSEQ multiplex PCR. The table has more than 95,000 clones, 12% to 15% seen once. This clone turned up a few times.

The sample was PBMCs. The receptor was derived from a female donor in good health and CMV-seronegative. The chain is built from TRBV28 and TRBJ1-1; 9 bases agree with TRBD1. CDR3 nucleotides: TGTGCCAGCAGTTTAGATACAGGGGGCATCACTGAAGCTTTCTTT. This codes for CASSLDTGGITEAFF.